These 3 T cell receptor beta chains were all obtained from the same sample, sequenced in a study of blood T cell repertoires in COVID-19. Here immunoSEQ multiplex PCR was the method, and the copy in TCRdb shows in-frame clones only, minus some. Among some 150,000 clones, about four fifths were seen once, and the ten largest hold roughly 1.5%. The sequencing sample was made of peripheral blood. Every receptor here comes from a human donor in a cohort sampled during active COVID-19.

This clone has only one observation. This chain links TRBV2 with TRBJ2-1, with TRBD2 matching 12 bases. The CDR3 runs 17 residues. V gave up 6 bases and J gave up 11 bases; unmatched junction bases: 17. Germline V gene lookup returns CDR1 SNHLY and CDR2 FYNNEI. Here the CDR3 reads CASRDGRIRLAGGQQFF. The DNA of the CDR3 is TGTGCCAGCAGAGACGGTCGGATTCGGCTAGCGGGAGGGCAGCAGTTCTTC.

This chain joins TRBV21-1 and TRBJ2-3; TRBD2, the D gene given by the table, was not confirmed from the DNA. TRBV21-1 is recorded as a pseudogene. The CDR3 is 16 residues long. The CDR3 DNA follows: TGTGCCAGCAGCAAAACCCGGCGGGAGCTCACAGATACGCAGTATTTT. It codes for CASSKTRRELTDTQYF.

The gene calls are TRBV19 and TRBJ2-3; D perhaps matches TRBD2 (7 bases). Germline lookup yields CDR1 LNHDA and CDR2 SQIVND (reference sequence). Trimming took off 5 bases at V and 2 bases at J, with 23 bases between the two ends. CDR3 length: 18 residues. The CDR3 sequence: CASSYVSGGSASTDTQYF. CDR3 nucleotide sequence: TGTGCCAGTAGTTATGTCTCGGGGGGCTCGGCTTCCACAGATACGCAGTATTTT.